The next 19 T cell receptor beta chains were all read from a single sample in a study of cytotoxic CD8 clonotypes in ibrutinib-treated CLL. The data were produced by immunoSEQ multiplex PCR, yet TCRdb's version contains in-frame clones alone and is incomplete. Of about 63,000 clones in the sample, approximately 57% were seen once. This specimen consisted of PBMCs, obtained after 12 months of ibrutinib treatment. The receptors were sampled from a human donor with chronic lymphocytic leukemia.

J is TRBJ1-1 and V is TRBV7-6; D may be TRBD1 (5 bases). Germline loops: CDR1 SGHVS, CDR2 FNYEAQ. The CDR3 sequence is 13 residues long. The ends were cut back, 5 bases at V and 1 base at J, with 8 bases in the middle. CDR3 residues: CASSLQGNTEAFF. The CDR3 coding sequence is TGTGCCAGCAGCCTGCAGGGGAACACTGAAGCTTTCTTT.

The J gene is TRBJ2-7, the V gene TRBV27; D unclear. Trimming left V 6 bases short and J 4 bases short, with 10 bases between. The germline gives CDR1 MNHEY, CDR2 SMNVEV (reference sequence). This CDR3 comprises 12 residues. CDR3 sequence: CASSRRGYEQYF. The CDR3 DNA is TGTGCCAGCAGCCGTAGAGGATACGAGCAGTACTTC.

In its sample, this clone was seen a few times. The chain links TRBV6-5 to TRBJ2-7; 10 bases align to TRBD2. The CDR3 is 14 amino acids. The J segment lost 4 bases and the V segment lost 6 bases, leaving 6 bases of the junction unmatched. Germline lookup yields CDR1 MNHEY and CDR2 SVGAGI. CDR3 residues: CASSTGTSAYEQYF. The CDR3, as DNA: TGTGCCAGCAGCACCGGGACTAGCGCATACGAGCAGTACTTC.

This clone was observed at least ten times. CDR3 in DNA: TGTGCCAGCAGTGAACTAGGAGGCACAGATACGCAGTATTTT. As protein: CASSELGGTDTQYF. The chain links TRBV2 to TRBJ2-3; D not resolved. This CDR3 is built from 14 residues. Germline lookup yields CDR1 SNHLY and CDR2 FYNNEI. V lost 2 bases to trimming and J lost 1 base, with 7 bases between them.

This clone was found many times. The CDR3: CASSYWGQMNTEAFF. In DNA, the CDR3 is TGTGCCAGCAGTTACTGGGGACAAATGAACACTGAAGCTTTCTTT. The V and J genes are TRBV6-5 and TRBJ1-1; D may be TRBD1 (6 bases). With 1 base removed from V and 0 bases from J, the gap between germline ends came to 9 bases. In germline, CDR1 is MNHEY, CDR2 SVGAGI. The CDR3 consists of 15 residues.

This clone was observed a handful of times. The CDR3 sequence is CASSRGQGIGEAFF. In DNA, the CDR3 is TGTGCCAGCAGCCGGGGACAGGGTATCGGTGAAGCTTTCTTT. The chain links TRBV5-4 to TRBJ1-1; 9 bases match TRBD1. J gave up 7 bases and V 4 bases, and 8 bases lay outside the gene matches. The CDR3 is 14 residues long. The germline gives CDR1 SGHNT, CDR2 YYREEE (reference sequence). The whole variable domain, remainder taken from reference TRBV5-4 and TRBJ1-1, is ETGVTQSPTHLIKTRGQQVTLRCSSQSGHNTVSWYQQALGQGPQFIFQYYREEENGRGNFPPRFSGLQFPNYSSELNVNALELDDSALYLCASSRGQGIGEAFFGQGTRLTVV.

The chain uses TRBV6-5 and TRBJ2-7; D not resolved. The CDR3 spans 13 residues. Germline CDR1 and CDR2: MNHEY and SVGAGI. V lost 5 bases to trimming and J lost 1 base, with 9 bases between them. The CDR3 DNA reads TGTGCCAGCAGTGTAGGTCGGTCCTACGAGCAGTACTTC. Amino acid sequence: CASSVGRSYEQYF.

This clone was observed a few times. The chain carries TRBV4-1 and TRBJ2-1; TRBD1 aligns across 8 bases. CDR3 length equals 16 residues. V shed 2 bases and J 3 bases; nucleotides not matched to a gene: 6. Germline V CDR1 and CDR2: MGHRA, YSYEKL. The DNA of the CDR3 is TGCGCCAGCAGCCAATCCGGGACAGGACTCTACAATGAGCAGTTCTTC. This gives the protein CASSQSGTGLYNEQFF.

The CDR3 DNA is TGCGCCAGCAGCTTGGGAGGCACCTCGGGTGAAGCTTTCTTT. This encodes CASSLGGTSGEAFF. V is TRBV5-1 and J is TRBJ1-1; D unresolved. The germline V gene encodes CDR1 SGHRS and CDR2 YFSETQ. The CDR3 is 14 residues long. V was clipped by 0 bases and J by 7 bases, with 13 bases between them. The complete variable domain, with remaining parts taken from reference TRBV5-1 and TRBJ1-1, reads KAGVTQTPRYLIKTRGQQVTLSCSPISGHRSVSWYQQTPGQGLQFLFEYFSETQRNKGNFPGRFSGRQFSNSRSEMNVSTLELGDSALYLCASSLGGTSGEAFFGQGTRLTVV.

This clone has only a few counts. The chain joins TRBV6-6 to TRBJ2-7; D is tentatively TRBD1 or TRBD2 (5 bases each). Per the germline V gene, CDR1 is MNHNY and CDR2 is SVGAGI (reference sequence). The CDR3 spans 16 residues. The V gene lost 5 bases and the J gene lost 1 base, with 18 bases spanning the gap. The CDR3 region has the DNA TGTGCCAGCAGTAAGCCCTCGGGGCTTGGATCCTACGAGCAGTACTTC. It encodes CASSKPSGLGSYEQYF.

This chain links TRBV4-1 with TRBJ1-5; D is unclear. This CDR3 region has 17 residues. V lost 2 bases, J lost 1 base, and 15 bases lay in between. Germline CDR1 MGHRA, CDR2 YSYEKL. This CDR3 reads CASSQMVVASSNQPQHF. CDR3 DNA sequence: TGCGCCAGCAGCCAAATGGTTGTGGCATCGAGCAATCAGCCCCAGCATTTT.

By frequency in the sample, this clone is medium-sized. Within the sample, other DNA sequences also encode this same CDR3. The V gene is TRBV18, the J gene TRBJ1-1, with D hard to call. From germline, CDR1 is KGHSH and CDR2 LQKENI. This CDR3 comprises 13 residues. V dropped 3 bases and J dropped 1 base, with 6 bases sitting between them. The CDR3 here is CASSPGANTEAFF. Here the CDR3 DNA reads TGTGCCAGCTCACCGGGAGCGAACACTGAAGCTTTCTTT.

This clone was seen once. The chain's CDR3 is CASSAGPQGFEQFF. DNA of the CDR3: TGTGCCAGCAGCGCGGGTCCACAGGGTTTTGAGCAGTTCTTC. The chain employs TRBV9 and TRBJ2-1; perhaps TRBD1 as D (6 bases). The CDR3 is 14 amino acids. Trimming cost V 3 bases and J 9 bases, with 16 bases left between them. Germline values: CDR1 SGDLS, CDR2 YYNGEE.

Regarding this clone: At one end, the junction sequence differs from germline, possibly due to a read error. The CDR3 region is CASSVFGTDTQYF. The CDR3 DNA sequence: TGTGCCAGTAGTGTTTTTGGCACAGATACGCAGTATTTT. The chain uses TRBV6-1 and TRBJ2-3; the D is unclear. The CDR3 is 13 residues long. Germline CDR1 reads MNHNS; CDR2 reads SASEGT.

This clone came up a few times. The chain employs TRBV28 and TRBJ1-4, with a tentative D call TRBD1 (5 bases). Germline assignment: CDR1 MDHEN and CDR2 SYDVKM. The V end was cut by 11 bases, the J end by 5 bases, with 15 bases between. The CDR3 sequence is 13 residues long. Here the CDR3 DNA reads TGTGCCGTCGAGGACAACAAGAATGAAAAACTGTTTTTT. It yields the protein CAVEDNKNEKLFF.

This clone was recorded only once. The rearrangement uses TRBV5-1 and TRBJ2-4; either TRBD1 or TRBD2 may supply D (5 bases each). Germline CDR1 SGHRS, CDR2 YFSETQ. The CDR3 spans 15 residues. Trimming took off 3 bases at V and 3 bases at J, with 13 bases between the two ends. In DNA, the CDR3 is TGCGCCAGCAGCTCGACAGAGAGGGGCAAAAACATTCAGTACTTC. This gives the protein CASSSTERGKNIQYF.

The CDR3 region has the DNA TGTGCCAGCAGTGGGGGGACTTTAGCGTTGGACAATGAGCAGTTCTTC. This translates into CASSGGTLALDNEQFF. This rearrangement joins TRBV2 to TRBJ2-1; tentatively, D is TRBD2 (6 bases). This CDR3 region has 16 residues. The germline gives CDR1 SNHLY, CDR2 FYNNEI. V was clipped by 4 bases and J by 5 bases, with 18 bases between them.

The chain combines TRBV6-1 with TRBJ1-2; a weak D match, TRBD1 (6 bases). Between the trimmed V and J ends, which lost 3 bases and 8 bases, there was a span of 10 bases. CDR1 is MNHNS, CDR2 SASEGT, per germline. The CDR3 is made up of 12 amino acids. The CDR3 spells CASSERGRGYTF. CDR3 DNA sequence: TGTGCCAGCAGTGAGAGGGGGAGAGGCTACACCTTC.

The rearrangement links TRBV29-1 to TRBJ1-4; TRBD1 matches at 7 bases. This CDR3 has 12 residues. The germline CDR1 and CDR2 sequences are SQVTM and ANQGSEA. V was pared by 7 bases and J by 4 bases, with 3 bases of the junction left unmatched. Written as DNA, the CDR3 is TGCAGCGCGGGACAGTTTAATGAAAAACTGTTTTTT. This encodes CSAGQFNEKLFF. Full variable domain (missing parts from reference TRBV29-1 and TRBJ1-4): SAVISQKPSRDICQRGTSLTIQCQVDSQVTMMFWYRQQPGQSLTLIATANQGSEATYESGFVIDKFPISRPNLTFSTLTVSNMSPEDSSIYLCSAGQFNEKLFFGSGTQLSVL.